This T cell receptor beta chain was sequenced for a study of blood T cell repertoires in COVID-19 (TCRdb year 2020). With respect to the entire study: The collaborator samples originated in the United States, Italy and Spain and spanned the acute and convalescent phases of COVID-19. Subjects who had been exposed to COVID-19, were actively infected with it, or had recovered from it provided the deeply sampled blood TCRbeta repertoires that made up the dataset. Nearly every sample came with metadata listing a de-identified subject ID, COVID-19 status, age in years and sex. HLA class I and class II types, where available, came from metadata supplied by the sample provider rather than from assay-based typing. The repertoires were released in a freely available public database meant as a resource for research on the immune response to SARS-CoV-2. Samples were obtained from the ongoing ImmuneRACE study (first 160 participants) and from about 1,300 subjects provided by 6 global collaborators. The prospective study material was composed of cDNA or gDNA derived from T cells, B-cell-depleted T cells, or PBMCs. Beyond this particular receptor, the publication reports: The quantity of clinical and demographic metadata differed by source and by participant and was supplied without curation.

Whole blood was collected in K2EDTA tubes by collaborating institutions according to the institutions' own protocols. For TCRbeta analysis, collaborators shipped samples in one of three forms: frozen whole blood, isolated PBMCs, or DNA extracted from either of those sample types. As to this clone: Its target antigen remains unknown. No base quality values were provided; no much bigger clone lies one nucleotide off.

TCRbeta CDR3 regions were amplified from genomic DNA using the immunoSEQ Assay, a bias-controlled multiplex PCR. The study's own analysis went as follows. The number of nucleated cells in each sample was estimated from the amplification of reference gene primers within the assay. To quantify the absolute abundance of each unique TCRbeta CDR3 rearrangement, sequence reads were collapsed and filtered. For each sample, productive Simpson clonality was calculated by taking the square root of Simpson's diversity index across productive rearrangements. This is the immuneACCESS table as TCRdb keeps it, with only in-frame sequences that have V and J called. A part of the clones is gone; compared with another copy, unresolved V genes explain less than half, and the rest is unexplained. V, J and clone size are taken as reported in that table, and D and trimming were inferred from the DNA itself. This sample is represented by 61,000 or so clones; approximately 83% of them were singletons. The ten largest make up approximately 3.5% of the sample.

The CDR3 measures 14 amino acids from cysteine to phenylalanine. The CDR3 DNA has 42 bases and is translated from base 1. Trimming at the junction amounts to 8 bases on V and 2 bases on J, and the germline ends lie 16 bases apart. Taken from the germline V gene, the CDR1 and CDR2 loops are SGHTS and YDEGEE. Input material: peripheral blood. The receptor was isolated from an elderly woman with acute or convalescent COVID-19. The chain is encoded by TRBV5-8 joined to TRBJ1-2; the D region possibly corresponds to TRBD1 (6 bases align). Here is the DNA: TGTGCCAGGAACCCCAGGGGTAACAACTATGGCTACACCTTC. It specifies CARNPRGNNYGYTF.